The source of this T cell receptor beta chain is a study of T cell responses to AZD1222 COVID-19 vaccine. Generated by immunoSEQ multiplex PCR, the TCRdb table keeps only in-frame clones and is missing some. The table lists around 260,000 clones, approximately 93% of them singletons, with 0.55% in the top ten. The CDR3 contains 13 residues. The V gene end was trimmed by 2 bases and the J gene end by 4 bases; junction bases not matched to a gene: 2. Germline CDR1 and CDR2: GTSNPN and SVGIG (reference sequence). This chain uses TRBV30 with TRBJ1-1, with 9 bases matching TRBD1. Sequences were derived from peripheral blood, sampled on day 0 of AZD1222 vaccination. The source of this sequence is an adult in good health. In nucleotides, the CDR3 is TGTGCCTGGAGTATACAGGGGGCCACTGAAGCTTTCTTT. Translation gives CAWSIQGATEAFF.